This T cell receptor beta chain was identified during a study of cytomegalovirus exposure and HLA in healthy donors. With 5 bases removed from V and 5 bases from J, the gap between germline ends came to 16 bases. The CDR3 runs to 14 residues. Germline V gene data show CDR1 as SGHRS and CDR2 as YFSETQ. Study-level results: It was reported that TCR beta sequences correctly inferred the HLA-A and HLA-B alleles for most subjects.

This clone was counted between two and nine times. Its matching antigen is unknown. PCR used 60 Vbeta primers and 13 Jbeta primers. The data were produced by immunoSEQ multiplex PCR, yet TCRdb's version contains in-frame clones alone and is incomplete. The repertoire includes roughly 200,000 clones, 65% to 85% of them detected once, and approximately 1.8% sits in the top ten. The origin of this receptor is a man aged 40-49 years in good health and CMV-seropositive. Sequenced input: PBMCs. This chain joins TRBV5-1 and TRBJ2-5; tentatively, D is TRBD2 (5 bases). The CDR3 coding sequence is TGCGCCAGCAGTAACGGGGAGCCTTGGGAGACCCAGTACTTC. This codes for CASSNGEPWETQYF.